Below, 24 T cell receptor beta chains from the same sample are listed, as sequenced in a study of blood T cell repertoires in COVID-19. This table comes from immunoSEQ multiplex PCR, and its TCRdb copy is limited to in-frame clones, with some not included. The repertoire holds around 200,000 clones, with about 81% as singletons. Sequenced input: PBMCs or T cells enriched from blood (not recorded which). The receptors derive from a man aged 40-50 years who had recovered from COVID-19.

This chain joins TRBV5-1 and TRBJ1-2, with D possibly being TRBD1 (5 bases). CDR3 length: 17 residues. Germline CDR1 reads SGHRS; CDR2 reads YFSETQ. The V end was cut by 0 bases, the J end by 3 bases, with 18 bases between. CDR3: CASSLESGRGADYGYTF. In DNA form, the CDR3 reads TGCGCCAGCAGCTTGGAGTCGGGGAGGGGCGCGGACTATGGCTACACCTTC.

This clone was seen just once. The chain recombines TRBV5-1 with TRBJ1-2; D unclear. This CDR3 spans 15 amino acids. Trimming removed 4 bases from V and 2 bases from J, with 15 bases in between. Germline CDR1 and CDR2: SGHRS and YFSETQ. CDR3 in DNA: TGCGCCAGCAGCACCGGTCATGGAGGAAACTATGGCTACACCTTC. It is translated as CASSTGHGGNYGYTF.

This clone was seen more than once but under ten times. V gene TRBV5-1 combines with J gene TRBJ2-3, with 7 positions matching TRBD2. The V gene end was trimmed by 3 bases and the J gene end by 6 bases; junction bases not matched to a gene: 13. Germline CDR1 reads SGHRS; CDR2 reads YFSETQ. This CDR3 spans 16 amino acids. The CDR3 bases are TGCGCCAGCAGCTCCTTGGGGGGGACCCCTGGCGATACGCAGTATTTT. It codes for CASSSLGGTPGDTQYF.

This rearrangement joins TRBV10-1 to TRBJ2-1, with TRBD2 matching 8 bases. From germline, CDR1 is WNHNN and CDR2 SYGVQD (reference sequence). The junction had 13 bases not matched to a gene; V was cut back by 3 bases and J by 12 bases. The CDR3 consists of 15 residues. CDR3 residues: CASSDSTRSGTGQFF. CDR3 sequence (DNA): TGCGCCAGCAGTGACTCAACCCGTAGCGGGACGGGGCAGTTCTTC.

This chain links TRBV18 with TRBJ1-4; D is possibly TRBD1 (5 bases). The length of the CDR3 is 16 residues. Looked up from germline, CDR1 is KGHSH and CDR2 is LQKENI. V dropped 5 bases and J dropped 2 bases, with 15 bases sitting between them. CDR3: CASSERGKATNEKLFF. CDR3 in DNA: TGTGCCAGCTCAGAGCGGGGGAAAGCTACTAATGAAAAACTGTTTTTT.

The rearrangement joins TRBV9 to TRBJ2-5, with TRBD1 matching over 8 bases. V gave up 3 bases and J gave up 7 bases; unmatched junction bases: 5. The CDR3 length is 13 residues. Germline V lookup: CDR1 SGDLS, CDR2 YYNGEE. The CDR3 DNA follows: TGTGCCAGCAGCGAGGGACAGGTTGGGACCCAGTACTTC. Protein: CASSEGQVGTQYF.

This rearrangement joins TRBV5-4 to TRBJ1-6; D perhaps matches TRBD1 (6 bases). The CDR3 is made up of 14 amino acids. CDR1 and CDR2 (germline): SGHNT, YYREEE (reference sequence). Trimming cost V 4 bases and J 6 bases, with 11 bases left between them. The CDR3 DNA reads TGTGCCAGCAGCCGGGACAATGGTAATTCACCCCTCCACTTT. This encodes CASSRDNGNSPLHF. Complete variable domain (other parts from reference TRBV5-4 and TRBJ1-6): ETGVTQSPTHLIKTRGQQVTLRCSSQSGHNTVSWYQQALGQGPQFIFQYYREEENGRGNFPPRFSGLQFPNYSSELNVNALELDDSALYLCASSRDNGNSPLHFGNGTRLTVT.

The chain is built from TRBV6-1 and TRBJ1-2, with 12 bases aligning to TRBD1. V shed 3 bases, J shed 4 bases, and the junction held 6 bases outside the gene matches. Germline assignment: CDR1 MNHNS and CDR2 SASEGT. The CDR3 spans 16 residues. CDR3 loop: CASSEGPGQGAYGYTF. CDR3 in DNA: TGTGCCAGCAGTGAGGGGCCGGGACAGGGGGCCTATGGCTACACCTTC.

This clone was seen only once. The genes are TRBV21-1 and TRBJ2-4; the tabulated D call, TRBD2, remains unverified against the DNA. TRBV21-1 constitutes a pseudogene. The CDR3 contains 18 residues. CDR3 sequence (DNA): TGTGCCAGCAGCTTACAAAGGAGGGCGGGGAGTCGGGCAAACATTCAGTACTTC. This codes for CASSLQRRAGSRANIQYF.

The chain couples TRBV4-1 to TRBJ2-3, with D possibly being TRBD1 (5 bases). V dropped 3 bases and J dropped 4 bases, with 17 bases sitting between them. The CDR3 runs to 16 residues. Germline CDR1 reads MGHRA; CDR2 reads YSYEKL. The CDR3 loop is CASSQTDPPGSDTQYF. Here the CDR3 DNA reads TGCGCCAGCAGCCAGACAGACCCTCCCGGCTCAGATACGCAGTATTTT.

This clone was observed a single time. V usage is TRBV24-1 and J usage is TRBJ2-1, with TRBD2 matching over 11 bases. The length of the CDR3 is 15 residues. V was clipped by 3 bases and J by 7 bases; unmatched bases: 4. Germline assignment: CDR1 KGHDR and CDR2 SFDVKD. The CDR3 DNA sequence: TGTGCCACCAGTGATCCTAGCGGGAGGTCGAATGAGCAGTTCTTC. Translated, it gives CATSDPSGRSNEQFF.

This chain links TRBV12-3 or TRBV12-4 with TRBJ1-2, with TRBD1 matching over 7 bases. The CDR3 has 13 residues. With 6 bases clipped from V and 4 bases from J, the junction kept 5 bases outside the gene matches. The CDR3, as DNA: TGTGCCAGCAGCCGGGGACAGCCCTATGGCTACACCTTC. This codes for CASSRGQPYGYTF.

V and J are TRBV11-3 and TRBJ1-3; a weak D match, TRBD1 (5 bases). CDR1 is SGHNT and CDR2 is YENEEA in the germline V gene. The CDR3 runs 16 residues. The V end was cut by 5 bases, the J end by 0 bases, with 14 bases between. The CDR3: CASSQDGAASGNTIYF. The CDR3 DNA sequence: TGTGCCAGCAGCCAGGATGGGGCAGCCTCTGGAAACACCATATATTTT.

The gene calls are TRBV18 and TRBJ2-7; TRBD1 matches at 8 bases. This CDR3 spans 14 amino acids. Germline CDR1 KGHSH, CDR2 LQKENI. The V segment lost 2 bases and the J segment 11 bases; nucleotides outside the gene matches: 11. CDR3 sequence (DNA): TGTGCCAGCTCACCAGGACAGGGCAGTTTTTCGGAGTACTTC. Its translation: CASSPGQGSFSEYF.

This clone has only one observation. One end of the junction does not line up with germline, which may come from a read error. The chain is built from TRBV7-8 and TRBJ2-1; no reliable D call. The CDR3 runs to 11 residues. Germline V CDR1 and CDR2: SGHVS, FQNEAQ. The CDR3 here is CASSSNNEQFF. The CDR3 nucleotides are TGTGCCAGCAGCTCCAACAATGAGCAGTTCTTC.

This chain joins TRBV29-1 and TRBJ2-7, with 9 bases matching TRBD2. Germline assignment: CDR1 SQVTM and CDR2 ANQGSEA. Germline trimming cut 0 bases from V and 2 bases from J; bases unmatched to any gene: 2. The CDR3 is 14 amino acids. The CDR3 loop reads CSVEDQREAYEQYF. The DNA of the CDR3 is TGCAGCGTTGAAGATCAGCGGGAGGCCTACGAGCAGTACTTC.

This chain joins TRBV11-2 and TRBJ2-7; D is possibly TRBD1 (5 bases). V lost 5 bases and J lost 7, with 18 bases in between. Germline values: CDR1 SGHAT, CDR2 FQNNGV. The CDR3 sequence is 14 residues long. The CDR3 is CASSRVHGAEEQYF. In nucleotides, the CDR3 is TGTGCCAGCAGCCGCGTTCATGGGGCTGAAGAGCAGTACTTC.

The chain recombines TRBV24-1 with TRBJ2-7; 7 bases are a match to TRBD1. J was trimmed by 2 bases and V by 4 bases; bases with no gene match: 4. Germline V gene data show CDR1 as KGHDR and CDR2 as SFDVKD. This CDR3 region has 14 residues. CDR3 DNA sequence: TGTGCCACCAGTGACCAGGACAGGACCTACGAGCAGTACTTC. It specifies CATSDQDRTYEQYF.

V gene TRBV19 combines with J gene TRBJ1-1, with 9 bases identical to TRBD1. The germline V gene has CDR1 LNHDA and CDR2 SQIVND (reference sequence). The CDR3 covers 14 residues. Trimming took 8 bases from V and 1 from J; bases not matched to a gene: 5. The CDR3 spells CASGRDRENTEAFF. DNA of the CDR3: TGTGCCAGTGGCCGGGACAGGGAGAACACTGAAGCTTTCTTT.

The rearrangement links TRBV11-2 to TRBJ1-3; 8 bases map to TRBD1. V dropped 0 bases and J dropped 0; count of bases not matched to a gene: 4. The CDR3 totals 17 residues. Germline CDR1 and CDR2: SGHAT and FQNNGV. This CDR3 is CASSLDLGTGSGNTIYF. The CDR3 coding sequence is TGTGCCAGCAGCTTAGACCTGGGGACAGGCTCTGGAAACACCATATATTTT.

This rearrangement joins TRBV11-2 to TRBJ2-1; 7 bases align to TRBD2. The ends lost 2 bases at V and 5 bases at J; junction bases unmatched: 15. The V gene's germline CDR1 is SGHAT and CDR2 FQNNGV. The CDR3 extends over 18 amino acids. The DNA for the CDR3 is TGTGCCAGCAGCTTACGAGGGGTAGTGAGACTAGCCGACAATGAGCAGTTCTTC. It specifies CASSLRGVVRLADNEQFF.

The genes are TRBV27 and TRBJ2-2; 12 bases fit TRBD1. There are 18 residues in the CDR3. V shed 4 bases and J 1 base; nucleotides not matched to a gene: 7. Germline V gene lookup returns CDR1 MNHEY and CDR2 SMNVEV (reference sequence). CDR3 bases: TGTGCCAGCAGTTCCGGGACAGGGGGCGCAGGGAACACCGGGGAGCTGTTTTTT. It is translated as CASSSGTGGAGNTGELFF.

The chain joins TRBV5-4 to TRBJ1-2; perhaps TRBD1 as D (6 bases). Germline V gives CDR1 SGHNT, CDR2 YYREEE (reference sequence). The V gene lost 3 bases and the J gene lost 8 bases, with 20 bases spanning the gap. The CDR3 is 15 amino acids. CDR3 amino acids: CASSSDRRRLGGYTF. The CDR3 region has the DNA TGTGCCAGCAGCTCAGACAGGCGACGGCTCGGAGGCTACACCTTC.

This chain uses TRBV24-1 with TRBJ2-1; no firm D call. Between the trimmed V and J ends, which lost 11 bases and 4 bases, there was a span of 20 bases. CDR3 length equals 15 residues. Germline lookup yields CDR1 KGHDR and CDR2 SFDVKD. CDR3 nucleotides: TGTGCCAGCTCCCTAGGCAGCCCAAGTTACAATGAGCAGTTCTTC. Protein product: CASSLGSPSYNEQFF.